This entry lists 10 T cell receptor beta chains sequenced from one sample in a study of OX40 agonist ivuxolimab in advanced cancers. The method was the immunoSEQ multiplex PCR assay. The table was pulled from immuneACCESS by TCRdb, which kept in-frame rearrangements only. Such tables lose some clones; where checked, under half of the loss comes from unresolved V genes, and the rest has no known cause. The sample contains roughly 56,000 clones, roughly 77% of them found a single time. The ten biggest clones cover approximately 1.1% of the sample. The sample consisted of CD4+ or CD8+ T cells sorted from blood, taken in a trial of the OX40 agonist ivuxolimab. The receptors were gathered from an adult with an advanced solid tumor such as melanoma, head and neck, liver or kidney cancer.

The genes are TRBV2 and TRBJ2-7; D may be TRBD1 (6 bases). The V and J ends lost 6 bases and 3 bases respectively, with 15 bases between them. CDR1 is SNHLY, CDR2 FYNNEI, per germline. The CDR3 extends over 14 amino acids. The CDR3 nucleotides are TGTGCCAGCAGGAATGGACAGAATAACTACGAGCAGTACTTC. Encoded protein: CASRNGQNNYEQYF.

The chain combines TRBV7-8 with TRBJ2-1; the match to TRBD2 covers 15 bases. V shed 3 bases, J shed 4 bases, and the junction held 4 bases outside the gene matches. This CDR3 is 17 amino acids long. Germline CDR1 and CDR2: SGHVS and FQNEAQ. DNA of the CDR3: TGTGCCAGCAGCTTGTACGGGACTAGCGGGAGGTACAATGAGCAGTTCTTC. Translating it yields CASSLYGTSGRYNEQFF.

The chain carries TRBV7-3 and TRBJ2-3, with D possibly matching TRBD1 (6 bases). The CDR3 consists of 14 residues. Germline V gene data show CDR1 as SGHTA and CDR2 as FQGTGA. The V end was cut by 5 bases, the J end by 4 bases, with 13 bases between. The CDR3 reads CASSQRQEPDTQYF. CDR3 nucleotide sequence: TGTGCCAGCAGCCAACGACAGGAGCCAGATACGCAGTATTTT.

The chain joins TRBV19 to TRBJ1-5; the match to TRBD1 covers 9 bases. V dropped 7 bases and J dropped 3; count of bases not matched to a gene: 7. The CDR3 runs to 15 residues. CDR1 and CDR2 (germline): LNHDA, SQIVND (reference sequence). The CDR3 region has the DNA TGTGCCAGTATTCGGACAGGGGACTCCAATCAGCCCCAGCATTTT. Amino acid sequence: CASIRTGDSNQPQHF.

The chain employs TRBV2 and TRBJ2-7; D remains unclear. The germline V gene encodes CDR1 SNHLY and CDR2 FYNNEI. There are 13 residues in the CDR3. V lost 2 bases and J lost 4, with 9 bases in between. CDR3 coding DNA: TGTGCCAGCAGTGAATCATTTGTTTACGAGCAGTACTTC. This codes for CASSESFVYEQYF.

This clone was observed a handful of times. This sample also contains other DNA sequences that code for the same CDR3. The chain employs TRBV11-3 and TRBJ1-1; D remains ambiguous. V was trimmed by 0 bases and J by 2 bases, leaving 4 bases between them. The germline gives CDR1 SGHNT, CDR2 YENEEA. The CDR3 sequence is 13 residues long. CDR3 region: CASSLDGNTEAFF. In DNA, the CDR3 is TGTGCCAGCAGCTTAGATGGAAACACTGAAGCTTTCTTT.

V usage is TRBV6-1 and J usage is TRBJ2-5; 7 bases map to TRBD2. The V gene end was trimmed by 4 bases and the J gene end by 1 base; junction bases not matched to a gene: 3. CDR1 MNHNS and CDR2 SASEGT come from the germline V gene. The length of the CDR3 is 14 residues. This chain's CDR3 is CASSATSFQETQYF. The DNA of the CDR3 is TGTGCCAGCAGTGCGACTAGCTTCCAAGAGACCCAGTACTTC.

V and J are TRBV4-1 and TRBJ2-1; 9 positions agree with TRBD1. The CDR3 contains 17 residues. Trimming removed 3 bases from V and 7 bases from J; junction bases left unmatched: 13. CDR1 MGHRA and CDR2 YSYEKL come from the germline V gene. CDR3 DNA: TGCGCCAGCAGCCAGCCCAACAGGGGGCGCTTCGGGAATGAGCAGTTCTTC. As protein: CASSQPNRGRFGNEQFF.

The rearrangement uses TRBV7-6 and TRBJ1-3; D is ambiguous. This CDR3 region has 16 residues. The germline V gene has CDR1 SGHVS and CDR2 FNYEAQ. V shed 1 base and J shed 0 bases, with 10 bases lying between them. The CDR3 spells CASSLGAWNSGNTIYF. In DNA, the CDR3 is TGTGCCAGCAGCTTAGGCGCCTGGAACTCTGGAAACACCATATATTTT.

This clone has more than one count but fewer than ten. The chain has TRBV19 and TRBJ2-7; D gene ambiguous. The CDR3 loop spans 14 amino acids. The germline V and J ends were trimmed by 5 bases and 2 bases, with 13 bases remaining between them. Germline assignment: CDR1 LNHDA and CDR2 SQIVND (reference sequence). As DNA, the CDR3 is TGTGCCAGTAGTGGAGTGGAACAAACCTACGAGCAGTACTTC. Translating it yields CASSGVEQTYEQYF.